Listed here is a single T cell receptor beta chain. This clone turned up a few times. Its antigen is currently not known. It has no much larger one-base neighbor in the sample; base qualities were not kept. The germline ends are 14 bases apart after V is trimmed by 10 bases and J by 2 bases. Reading from cysteine to phenylalanine, the CDR3 counts 13 amino acids. CDR3 DNA only is kept here, 39 bases in frame from base 1. The CDR1 and CDR2 encoded by the germline V gene are ENHRY and SYGVKD. This sample was taken from a study of shared T cell receptors in the human thymus (dated by TCRdb to about 2021). Background on the whole study: The study examined how the human thymus generates shared, self-reactive T-cell receptor alpha chains.

Receptor libraries were prepared by the immunoSEQ multiplex PCR assay. TCRdb's version of the immuneACCESS table is confined to in-frame rearrangements and falls short of the full clone set. An unresolved V gene accounts for under half of the shortfall where checked; the remainder is of unknown origin. The sample table records 650,000 to 950,000 clones; 70% to 90% of these occur just once. The ten largest make up roughly 0.01% of the sample. These data are also associated with another study on human thymus T cells. From that second study: Donors were immunologically healthy infants undergoing open corrective cardiac surgery for congenital heart defects in Finland. Thymus tissue was obtained as surgical resects removed during corrective cardiac surgery. Both the thymic and the peripheral blood repertoires appeared to show biased V and J gene segment usage. The related research found that thymic TCR repertoires overlapped highly between unrelated individuals. The study described the TCR alpha and beta repertoires in under ten infant thymus samples and a handful of matching peripheral blood samples. Donor ages ranged from roughly 6 to 250 days, and the cohort comprised about six male and two female infants. Thymocytes were released mechanically from tissue and stored at -70 °C as pellets of roughly 8.5-32 million cells. Genomic DNA was extracted from frozen cell pellets with a QIAsymphony instrument. Using the immunoSEQ multiplex PCR assay, the TCRB and TCRAD loci were amplified from a standardized quantity of quality-controlled genomic DNA. Amplicons spanned the V(D)J region at a length sufficient to cover the CDR3 and identify V and J genes. Amplicon sequencing was performed on an Illumina platform through the commercial immunoSEQ service. Primer bias and sequencing errors were corrected as previously described, and TCRAD and TCRB definitions were based on the IMGT database. immunoSEQ Analyzer 3.0 and VDJTools were used for repertoire analysis, which covered basic statistics, V/J segment usage, diversity estimates, rarefaction and pairwise overlap. To estimate diversity, the Chao1, ChaoE, Efron-Thisted, Shannon and inverse Simpson indices were applied, and diversity was also estimated on datasets down-sampled to the smallest sample. For repertoire overlap, CDR3 nucleotide sequence, V gene and J gene had to match strictly, and clustering was done by Jaccard-based multidimensional scaling. On average, thymus samples yielded around 810,000 unique TCRB clonotypes, whereas blood samples yielded approximately 90,000.

Input material: thymocytes. This sequence uses TRBV10-3 and TRBJ1-1, and TRBD1 may be the D gene, going by 6 matching bases. This TCR derives from a girl under three years old with a congenital heart defect. Donor details come from another sample of the same person, matched by shared clones. The encoded CDR3 is CATRTESNTEAFF. The nucleotide sequence reads as follows: TGTGCCACACGGACAGAGAGTAACACTGAAGCTTTCTTT.